This T cell receptor (beta chain) comes out of a study of CD8 T cells in ankylosing spondylitis. Study-level points and caveats: Peripheral blood held disease-linked clones only at relatively low frequency, and these were CD8+. Past research had described some motif variants in reactive arthritis synovial fluid and blood. Characteristic of ankylosing spondylitis blood, it appeared, was a TCR beta motif comprising eight highly homologous variants. Reportedly, matched ankylosing spondylitis synovial fluid was significantly enriched for disease-linked clones.

Preparation of TCR beta libraries was done by quantitative 5'-RACE with molecular barcodes. TCRdb analysed the 5' RACE reads with MiXCR anew, one entry per CDR3 protein. This table has more than 650,000 distinct CDR3 sequences, roughly 10% appearing once. The sample holds a few counts of this clonotype. The antigen is unknown. This CDR3 region has 15 residues. CDR1 and CDR2 (germline): DFQATT, SNEGSKA (reference sequence). V lost 3 bases and J lost 3; bases outside the gene matches: 4. The sample comprised blood, either unsorted or a sorted T cell fraction (not recorded which). V is TRBV20-1 and J is TRBJ2-1, with 11 bases lining up with TRBD2. The receptor comes from a male donor with ankylosing spondylitis. In nucleotides, the CDR3 is TGCAGTGCTAGGTCCGGGACTAGCGGCTACAATGAGCAGTTCTTC. It specifies CSARSGTSGYNEQFF.